This T cell receptor beta chain originates from a study of cytomegalovirus exposure and HLA in healthy donors. The PCR was carried out with 60 Vbeta primers and 13 Jbeta primers. TCRdb's table, derived via immunoSEQ multiplex PCR, lists solely in-frame clones and lacks some. The top ten clones hold around 8.8% of a sample with 140,000 or so clones, just under 85% of them seen once. In germline, CDR1 is SGHRS, CDR2 YFSETQ. This CDR3 spans 13 amino acids. Trimming took 4 bases from V and 4 from J; bases not matched to a gene: 5. This TCR was sampled from a woman in her sixties in good health and CMV-seropositive. The sample was PBMCs. The V and J genes are TRBV5-1 and TRBJ2-7, with 7 bases lining up with TRBD2. The CDR3: CASSPGGTYEQYF. As DNA, the CDR3 is TGCGCCAGCAGCCCCGGGGGGACGTACGAGCAGTACTTC.